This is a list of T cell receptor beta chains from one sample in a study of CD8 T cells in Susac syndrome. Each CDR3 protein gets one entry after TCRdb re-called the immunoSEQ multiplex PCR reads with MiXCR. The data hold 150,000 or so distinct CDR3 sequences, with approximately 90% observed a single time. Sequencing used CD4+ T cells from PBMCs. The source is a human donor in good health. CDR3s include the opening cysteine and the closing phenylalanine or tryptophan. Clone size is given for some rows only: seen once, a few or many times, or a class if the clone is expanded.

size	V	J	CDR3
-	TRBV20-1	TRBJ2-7	CSARGTAGSYEQYF
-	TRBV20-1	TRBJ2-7	CSAREGLSYEQYF
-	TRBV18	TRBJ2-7	CASTTGQAAGYEQYF
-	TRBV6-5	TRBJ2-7	CASSTGASYEQYF
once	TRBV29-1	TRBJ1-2	CSVGLSGRYGYTF
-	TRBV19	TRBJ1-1	CASSPRDRGKTEAFF
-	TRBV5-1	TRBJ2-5	CASSFDPGQQETQYF
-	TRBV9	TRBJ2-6	CASSVGNIGHGSGANVLTF
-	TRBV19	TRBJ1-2	CASSSPRGWANYGYTF
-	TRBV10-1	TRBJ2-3	CASSPTSGADTQYF
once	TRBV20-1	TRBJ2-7	CSARGYSSYEQYF
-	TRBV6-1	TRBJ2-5	CASRADRAVETQYF
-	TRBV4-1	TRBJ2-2	CASSQSPGEAGELFF
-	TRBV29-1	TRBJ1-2	CSVEAVWTGGNYGYTF
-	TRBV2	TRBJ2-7	CAASMGSGGYEQYF
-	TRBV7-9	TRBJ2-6	CASSLGGPNSGANVLTF
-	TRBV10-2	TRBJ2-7	CASSQGTGAPYEQYF
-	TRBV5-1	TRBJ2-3	CASSLTGTSTDTQYF
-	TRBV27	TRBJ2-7	CASSPDSLMVEQYF
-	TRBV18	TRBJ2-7	CASSPNPGTASYEQYF
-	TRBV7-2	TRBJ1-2	CASSTGYYGYTF
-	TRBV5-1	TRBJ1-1	CASSLGTGGLAFF
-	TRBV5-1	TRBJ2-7	CASSLRQGAYEQYF
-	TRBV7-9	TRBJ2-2	CASSFRRIGQGKTGELFF
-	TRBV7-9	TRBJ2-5	CASSFIGKETQYF
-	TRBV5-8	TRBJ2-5	CASSLPGRGKTQYF
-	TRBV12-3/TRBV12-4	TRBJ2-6	CASSLGGANVLTF
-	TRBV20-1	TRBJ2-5	CSARTDVQETQYF
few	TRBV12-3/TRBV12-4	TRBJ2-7	CASSRLSREQYF
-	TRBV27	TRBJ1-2	CASGGTVNYGYTF
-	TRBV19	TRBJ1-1	CASSIASSGTTEAFF
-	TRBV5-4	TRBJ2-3	CASSSSKGTDTQYF
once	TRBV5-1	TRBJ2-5	CASSWRGTGGTETQYF
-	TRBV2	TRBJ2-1	CASTVDRGGRNEQFF
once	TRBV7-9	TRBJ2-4	CASSLAGENIQYF
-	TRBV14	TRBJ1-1	CASNGQRNTEAFF
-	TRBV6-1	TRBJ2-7	CASSERFGRPSEQYF
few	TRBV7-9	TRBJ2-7	CASSLGGQALYEQYF
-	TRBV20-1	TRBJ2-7	CSAREGREQYF